Below, 23 T cell receptor beta chains from the same sample are listed, as sequenced in a study of CD8 T cells in ankylosing spondylitis. TCRdb re-called the 5' RACE reads through MiXCR, storing one row per CDR3 protein. The table shows 180,000 or so distinct CDR3 sequences, with roughly 10% occurring only once. Sequencing was carried out using blood, either unsorted or a sorted T cell fraction (not recorded which). These receptors were obtained from a male donor with ankylosing spondylitis or in good health (not recorded which).

This clonotype occurred many times. The rearrangement joins TRBV7-2 to TRBJ1-1; D remains ambiguous. CDR3 length equals 14 residues. CDR1 is SGHTA, CDR2 FQGNSA, per germline. Trimming took off 2 bases at V and 1 base at J, with 8 bases between the two ends. The CDR3 loop reads CASSLWAQNTEAFF. CDR3 nucleotides: TGTGCCAGCAGCTTATGGGCCCAGAACACTGAAGCTTTCTTT. The full variable domain, its missing parts supplied by reference TRBV7-2 and TRBJ1-1, is GAGVSQSPSNKVTEKGKDVELRCDPISGHTALYWYRQSLGQGLEFLIYFQGNSAPDKSGLPSDRFSAERTGGSVSTLTIQRTQQEDSAVYLCASSLWAQNTEAFFGQGTRLTVV.

This clonotype was recorded at least ten times. The chain combines TRBV5-1 with TRBJ2-1, with TRBD2 as a possible D gene (6 bases). Germline V gives CDR1 SGHRS, CDR2 YFSETQ. Trimming took off 4 bases at V and 9 bases at J, with 17 bases between the two ends. There are 14 residues in the CDR3. The CDR3 DNA is TGCGCCAGCAGCCAGACTAGTGGACCCATTGAGCAGTTCTTC. Its protein product is CASSQTSGPIEQFF. The full variable domain, its missing parts supplied by reference TRBV5-1 and TRBJ2-1, is KAGVTQTPRYLIKTRGQQVTLSCSPISGHRSVSWYQQTPGQGLQFLFEYFSETQRNKGNFPGRFSGRQFSNSRSEMNVSTLELGDSALYLCASSQTSGPIEQFFGPGTRLTVL.

This clonotype was detected many times. The CDR3 nucleotides are TGTGCCAGCAGTGGTGGGACATACACCGGGGAGCTGTTTTTT. This encodes CASSGGTYTGELFF. V is TRBV2 and J is TRBJ2-2, with D possibly being TRBD1 (6 bases). Germline-derived CDR1 and CDR2 are SNHLY and FYNNEI. The CDR3 has 14 amino acids. The ends were cut back, 4 bases at V and 3 bases at J, with 9 bases in the middle.

V and J are TRBV5-1 and TRBJ2-3, with D perhaps TRBD1 (6 bases). The CDR3 totals 12 residues. V was clipped by 2 bases and J by 6 bases, with 7 bases between them. Germline loops: CDR1 SGHRS, CDR2 YFSETQ. The CDR3: CASSFQGDTQYF. The CDR3 coding sequence is TGCGCCAGCAGCTTCCAGGGGGATACGCAGTATTTT.

The rearrangement links TRBV9 to TRBJ1-2, with D perhaps matching TRBD1 (5 bases). Germline V CDR1 and CDR2: SGDLS, YYNGEE. The V end was cut by 0 bases, the J end by 2 bases, with 11 bases between. CDR3 length: 15 amino acids. The CDR3 sequence is CASSVDEGQNYGYTF. The CDR3 DNA follows: TGTGCCAGCAGCGTAGACGAGGGGCAGAACTATGGCTACACCTTC.

The sample holds many counts of this clonotype. V usage is TRBV10-3 and J usage is TRBJ1-2, with D tentatively TRBD1 (5 bases). The germline CDR1 and CDR2 sequences are ENHRY and SYGVKD. V was clipped by 8 bases and J by 1 base, with 14 bases between them. The CDR3 spans 14 residues. CDR3 DNA: TGTGCCATCTTACAGGACACCCGTAACTATGGCTACACCTTC. It yields the protein CAILQDTRNYGYTF.

This clonotype was observed at least ten times. This chain connects TRBV11-2 to TRBJ2-7; 11 positions match TRBD1. This CDR3 contains 17 residues. V shed 0 bases and J 0 bases; nucleotides not matched to a gene: 4. Per germline, CDR1 SGHAT and CDR2 FQNNGV. The CDR3 reads CASSLDRGTGGSYEQYF. CDR3 DNA sequence: TGTGCCAGCAGCTTAGATCGGGGGACAGGGGGCTCCTACGAGCAGTACTTC.

This clonotype has a handful of counts. The V call is TRBV10-3, the J call TRBJ1-5, with 9 bases matching TRBD1. J gave up 5 bases and V 5 bases, and 4 bases lay outside the gene matches. This CDR3 is 14 amino acids long. Per germline, CDR1 ENHRY and CDR2 SYGVKD. The CDR3 loop is CAISLTGGDQPQHF. The CDR3 bases are TGTGCCATCAGTCTTACAGGGGGCGATCAGCCCCAGCATTTT.

This clonotype was detected once. A much more abundant neighbour one base away suggests this may be a read error. The chain combines TRBV15 with TRBJ2-7; possibly TRBD1 for D (5 bases). CDR1 is LNHNV and CDR2 is YYDKDF in the germline V gene (reference sequence). V lost 7 bases to trimming and J lost 4 bases, with 17 bases between them. The CDR3 runs to 14 residues. This CDR3 reads CATNWGADLYEQYF. DNA for the CDR3: TGTGCCACCAACTGGGGCGCAGATCTTTACGAGCAGTACTTC.

This clonotype was seen ten or more times. The V and J genes are TRBV5-1 and TRBJ1-5; 7 nucleotides line up with TRBD1. This CDR3 contains 15 residues. Germline V gene sequence: CDR1 SGHRS, CDR2 YFSETQ. J was trimmed by 4 bases and V by 3 bases; bases with no gene match: 7. CDR3 DNA sequence: TGCGCCAGCAGCTCAGGACAGGAGAAGAATCAGCCCCAGCATTTT. Its translation is CASSSGQEKNQPQHF.

This clonotype was picked up many times. This chain joins TRBV28 and TRBJ1-2; 8 bases are a match to TRBD1. The CDR3 length is 15 residues. The trim removed 5 bases at V and 4 bases at J, leaving 9 bases unmatched. The germline V gene encodes CDR1 MDHEN and CDR2 SYDVKM. CDR3 in amino acids: CASSLRDRLSYGYTF. The CDR3 DNA sequence: TGTGCCAGCAGTCTCCGGGACAGGTTATCCTATGGCTACACCTTC.

This clonotype was seen more than once but under ten times. CDR3 in DNA: TGTGCCAGCAGTGGACAGCTACCCTACGAGCAGTACTTC. It translates to CASSGQLPYEQYF. The genes are TRBV2 and TRBJ2-7, with a possible D match to TRBD1 (5 bases). Germline V gene sequence: CDR1 SNHLY, CDR2 FYNNEI. V lost 4 bases and J 2 bases, leaving 9 bases between the germline ends. The CDR3 loop spans 13 amino acids.

The V call is TRBV7-2, the J call TRBJ2-5, with 8 bases aligning to TRBD2. The CDR3 length is 16 residues. J gave up 5 bases and V 0 bases, and 8 bases lay outside the gene matches. The germline V gene encodes CDR1 SGHTA and CDR2 FQGNSA. Written as DNA, the CDR3 is TGTGCCAGCAGCTTAGCCGGGCGGGGGGCAGGGGAGACCCAGTACTTC. This encodes CASSLAGRGAGETQYF.

The chain recombines TRBV27 with TRBJ1-4; the match to TRBD1 covers 7 bases. This CDR3 contains 14 residues. V was clipped by 4 bases and J by 7 bases; unmatched bases: 6. The germline CDR1 and CDR2 sequences are MNHEY and SMNVEV (reference sequence). The CDR3 reads CASSYRGGSEKLFF. The CDR3 DNA reads as TGTGCCAGCAGTTACAGGGGAGGGAGTGAAAAACTGTTTTTT.

This clonotype was recorded a few times. The gene calls are TRBV2 and TRBJ2-7, with a possible D match to TRBD1 (6 bases). Looked up from germline, CDR1 is SNHLY and CDR2 is FYNNEI. V gave up 6 bases and J gave up 5 bases, with 17 bases separating them. The CDR3 spans 14 residues. The DNA of the CDR3 is TGTGCCAGCAGATACTCAGGGGAAAGGGACGAGCAGTACTTC. Residues: CASRYSGERDEQYF.

As to this clonotype: The junction and the germline gene differ at one end; a read error may be behind it. The chain is built from TRBV5-1 and TRBJ2-3; the D gene could be TRBD1 or TRBD2 (6 bases each). The CDR3 runs 14 residues. Germline loops: CDR1 SGHRS, CDR2 YFSETQ. The CDR3 DNA reads TGCACCAGCAAAGACACCGGGGGCCCAGATACGCAGTATTTT. Protein: CTSKDTGGPDTQYF.

This clonotype came up many times. V gene TRBV12-3 or TRBV12-4 combines with J gene TRBJ2-5, with 10 bases lining up with TRBD2. The V and J ends lost 3 bases and 2 bases, in that order; junction bases with no gene match: 6. This CDR3 has 16 residues. The CDR3 sequence: CASSLFGAGGQETQYF. The CDR3 DNA reads as TGTGCCAGCAGTTTGTTCGGAGCGGGAGGGCAAGAGACCCAGTACTTC.

The J gene is TRBJ2-6, the V gene TRBV5-6; no firm D call. The CDR3 totals 15 residues. From germline, CDR1 is SGHDT and CDR2 YYEEEE. V was pared by 0 bases and J by 2 bases, with 6 bases between. CDR3 in DNA: TGTGCCAGCAGCTTGGTTCGGCCTGGGGCCAACGTCCTGACTTTC. This gives the protein CASSLVRPGANVLTF.

At least ten counts were recorded for this clonotype. The chain combines TRBV15 with TRBJ1-5; 7 nucleotides agree with TRBD1. Germline V gene sequence: CDR1 LNHNV, CDR2 YYDKDF (reference sequence). The V and J ends lost 5 bases and 2 bases, in that order; junction bases with no gene match: 12. This CDR3 region has 17 residues. In nucleotides, the CDR3 is TGTGCCACCAGCGCCACCCGACAGGGAGGTCGCAATCAGCCCCAGCATTTT. It yields the protein CATSATRQGGRNQPQHF.

This clonotype was observed many times. The rearrangement joins TRBV5-1 to TRBJ1-3, with D hard to call. Per the germline V gene, CDR1 is SGHRS and CDR2 is YFSETQ. The CDR3 totals 16 residues. The germline V and J ends were trimmed by 4 bases and 2 bases, with 16 bases remaining between them. The CDR3 here is CASSIRQAGTGNTIYF. The CDR3 DNA reads TGCGCCAGCAGCATCCGTCAGGCGGGGACTGGAAACACCATATATTTT.

This clonotype was found many times. The rearrangement uses TRBV21-1 and TRBJ1-6; the table assigns TRBD1, which was not confirmed against the DNA. TRBV21-1 counts as a pseudogene. This CDR3 has 16 amino acids. The CDR3 nucleotides read TGTGCCAGCAGCTCGGGACACCCTCTTTGGGGTTCACCCCTCCACTTT. Translation: CASSSGHPLWGSPLHF.

This clonotype appeared many times. V usage is TRBV3-1 and J usage is TRBJ2-1, with 8 bases identical to TRBD1. The V gene end was trimmed by 6 bases and the J gene end by 8 bases; junction bases not matched to a gene: 6. This CDR3 has 13 residues. CDR1 and CDR2 (germline): LGHDT, YNNKEL (reference sequence). This CDR3 is CASSNVQGDEQFF. DNA of the CDR3: TGTGCCAGCAGTAATGTACAGGGGGATGAGCAGTTCTTC.

This clonotype was recorded a few times. The gene calls are TRBV5-5 and TRBJ1-1; 7 bases are a match to TRBD1. Germline loops: CDR1 SGHKS, CDR2 YYEKEE (reference sequence). This CDR3 is built from 15 residues. V shed 3 bases and J 5 bases; nucleotides not matched to a gene: 10. The CDR3 sequence: CASSWDSRLGTEAFF. CDR3 DNA sequence: TGTGCCAGCAGCTGGGACAGCCGACTGGGGACTGAAGCTTTCTTT.